This is a list of T cell receptor beta chains from one sample in a study of lung T cells in sarcoidosis with Löfgren's syndrome. TCRdb reprocessed the reads with MiXCR, giving one entry per CDR3 protein. The data show thousands of distinct CDR3 sequences, 15% to 20% seen once. The specimen was CD4+ T cells from bronchoalveolar lavage. Receptor source: a human donor with sarcoidosis (Löfgren's syndrome or another form), or a control subject (not recorded which). CDR3s include the opening cysteine and the closing phenylalanine or tryptophan. The order of the fields is clone size, V gene, CDR3 length, J gene, D gene, CDR3 protein, CDR3 DNA. A D gene is named only where the DNA matches it firmly. The size entry is marked missing in some rows and otherwise reads once, few, many or a size class.

clone size: many; V gene: TRBV12-3/TRBV12-4; CDR3 length: 14; J gene: TRBJ1-4; D gene: -; CDR3 protein: CASSPAEVNEKLFF; CDR3 DNA: TGTGCCAGCAGTCCAGCCGAGGTTAATGAAAAACTGTTTTTT
clone size: -; V gene: TRBV5-1; CDR3 length: 15; J gene: TRBJ2-5; D gene: TRBD1; CDR3 protein: CASSGRTGTLETQYF; CDR3 DNA: TGCGCCAGCAGCGGTCGGACAGGGACATTGGAGACCCAGTACTTC
clone size: many; V gene: TRBV11-3; CDR3 length: 15; J gene: TRBJ2-2; D gene: -; CDR3 protein: CASSPAQGRTGELFF; CDR3 DNA: TGTGCCAGCAGCCCCGCGCAGGGTCGGACCGGGGAGCTGTTTTTT
clone size: -; V gene: TRBV20-1; CDR3 length: 14; J gene: TRBJ2-5; D gene: -; CDR3 protein: CSASSVDLLETQCF; CDR3 DNA: TGCAGTGCTTCTAGCGTCGACCTATTGGAGACCCAGTGCTTC
clone size: many; V gene: TRBV10-3; CDR3 length: 16; J gene: TRBJ1-4; D gene: -; CDR3 protein: CAISELAKGTNEKLFF; CDR3 DNA: TGTGCCATCAGTGAGCTCGCAAAGGGTACTAATGAAAAACTGTTTTTT
clone size: many; V gene: TRBV2; CDR3 length: 13; J gene: TRBJ1-2; D gene: -; CDR3 protein: CASSETVLYGYTF; CDR3 DNA: TGTGCCAGCAGTGAGACAGTCCTATATGGCTACACCTTC
clone size: many; V gene: TRBV7-2; CDR3 length: 12; J gene: TRBJ2-5; D gene: -; CDR3 protein: CASSDQGETQYF; CDR3 DNA: TGTGCCAGCAGCGACCAAGGAGAGACCCAGTACTTC
clone size: medium-sized; V gene: TRBV19; CDR3 length: 11; J gene: TRBJ2-2; D gene: -; CDR3 protein: CASSTAGELFF; CDR3 DNA: TGTGCCAGTAGTACCGCCGGGGAGCTGTTTTTT
clone size: medium-sized; V gene: TRBV19; CDR3 length: 13; J gene: TRBJ2-2; D gene: -; CDR3 protein: CASGGTWTGELFF; CDR3 DNA: TGTGCCAGTGGCGGTACCTGGACCGGGGAGCTGTTTTTT
clone size: many; V gene: TRBV5-1; CDR3 length: 14; J gene: TRBJ2-7; D gene: TRBD1; CDR3 protein: CASSSRQGDYEQYF; CDR3 DNA: TGCGCCAGCAGCTCCAGACAGGGGGACTACGAGCAGTACTTC
clone size: medium-sized; V gene: TRBV7-2; CDR3 length: 15; J gene: TRBJ1-2; D gene: -; CDR3 protein: CASSLAQAGYRGYTF; CDR3 DNA: TGTGCCAGCAGCTTAGCCCAGGCAGGGTATAGGGGCTACACCTTC
clone size: -; V gene: TRBV2; CDR3 length: 12; J gene: TRBJ1-6; D gene: -; CDR3 protein: CASSSRNSPPHF; CDR3 DNA: TGTGCCAGCAGTAGCAGGAATTCGCCCCCCCACTTT
clone size: -; V gene: TRBV20-1; CDR3 length: 14; J gene: TRBJ1-1; D gene: -; CDR3 protein: CSAADSPLNTEAFF; CDR3 DNA: TGCAGCGCTGCGGACAGTCCTTTGAACACTGAAGCTTTCTTT
clone size: many; V gene: TRBV2; CDR3 length: 15; J gene: TRBJ2-6; D gene: -; CDR3 protein: CASSEGVSGANVLTF; CDR3 DNA: TGTGCCAGCAGTGAAGGAGTTTCTGGGGCCAACGTCCTGACTTTC
clone size: many; V gene: TRBV7-2; CDR3 length: 15; J gene: TRBJ2-3; D gene: -; CDR3 protein: CASMVSPLNTDTQYF; CDR3 DNA: TGTGCCAGCATGGTCTCCCCTCTGAACACAGATACGCAGTATTTT
clone size: many; V gene: TRBV3-1; CDR3 length: 13; J gene: TRBJ2-7; D gene: TRBD1; CDR3 protein: CASSLGTGGEQYF; CDR3 DNA: TGTGCCAGCAGCCTTGGGACAGGTGGGGAGCAGTACTTC
clone size: -; V gene: TRBV6-5; CDR3 length: 16; J gene: TRBJ2-1; D gene: -; CDR3 protein: CASSYSQGLFHNEQLF; CDR3 DNA: TGTGCCAGCAGTTACTCCCAGGGCCTTTTCCACAATGAGCAGCTCTTC
clone size: many; V gene: TRBV6-1; CDR3 length: 15; J gene: TRBJ1-5; D gene: -; CDR3 protein: CASSEGGRINQPQHF; CDR3 DNA: TGTGCCAGCAGTGAAGGTGGGCGGATAAATCAGCCCCAGCATTTT
clone size: medium-sized; V gene: TRBV4-2; CDR3 length: 15; J gene: TRBJ2-1; D gene: TRBD2; CDR3 protein: CASSQGTSVNNEQFF; CDR3 DNA: TGTGCCAGCAGCCAGGGGACTAGCGTCAACAATGAGCAGTTCTTC
clone size: many; V gene: TRBV10-3; CDR3 length: 15; J gene: TRBJ1-5; D gene: -; CDR3 protein: CAISEHTDSNQPQHF; CDR3 DNA: TGTGCCATCAGTGAACATACAGATAGCAATCAGCCCCAGCATTTT
clone size: many; V gene: TRBV6-1; CDR3 length: 11; J gene: TRBJ1-1; D gene: -; CDR3 protein: CASSEAGEAFF; CDR3 DNA: TGTGCCAGCAGTGAAGCGGGGGAAGCTTTCTTT
clone size: -; V gene: TRBV18; CDR3 length: 12; J gene: TRBJ1-5; D gene: -; CDR3 protein: CASSPSNQPQHF; CDR3 DNA: TGTGCCAGCTCACCTAGCAATCAGCCCCAGCATTTT
clone size: -; V gene: TRBV4-2; CDR3 length: 20; J gene: TRBJ2-4; D gene: TRBD2; CDR3 protein: CASSQKGTIGPRVAKNIQYF; CDR3 DNA: TGTGCCAGCAGCCAAAAGGGGACTATCGGACCCCGGGTGGCCAAAAACATTCAGTACTTC
clone size: many; V gene: TRBV6-1; CDR3 length: 15; J gene: TRBJ2-4; D gene: TRBD2; CDR3 protein: CASSEVLAGGNIQYF; CDR3 DNA: TGTGCCAGCAGTGAAGTCCTAGCGGGGGGGAACATTCAGTACTTC
clone size: many; V gene: TRBV7-7; CDR3 length: 14; J gene: TRBJ2-5; D gene: -; CDR3 protein: CASSPDWRAETQYF; CDR3 DNA: TGTGCCAGCAGCCCTGACTGGAGGGCGGAGACCCAGTACTTC
clone size: -; V gene: TRBV7-9; CDR3 length: 14; J gene: TRBJ2-7; D gene: -; CDR3 protein: CASSPRGTDYEQYF; CDR3 DNA: TGTGCCAGCAGCCCCCGCGGGACGGACTACGAGCAGTACTTC
clone size: many; V gene: TRBV7-2; CDR3 length: 15; J gene: TRBJ1-5; D gene: -; CDR3 protein: CASSLAPSRSQPQHF; CDR3 DNA: TGTGCCAGCAGCTTAGCGCCGAGCCGCTCTCAGCCCCAGCATTTT
clone size: many; V gene: TRBV20-1; CDR3 length: 15; J gene: TRBJ2-7; D gene: TRBD2; CDR3 protein: CSAPGLAGKSYEQYF; CDR3 DNA: TGCAGTGCCCCGGGGCTAGCGGGGAAATCCTACGAGCAGTACTTC
clone size: many; V gene: TRBV7-2; CDR3 length: 16; J gene: TRBJ2-3; D gene: TRBD2; CDR3 protein: CASSSQTSGPTDTQYF; CDR3 DNA: TGTGCCAGCAGCTCCCAGACTAGCGGCCCCACAGATACGCAGTATTTT
clone size: many; V gene: TRBV20-1; CDR3 length: 14; J gene: TRBJ1-1; D gene: -; CDR3 protein: CSANAQGMNTEAFF; CDR3 DNA: TGCAGTGCAAACGCCCAGGGGATGAACACTGAAGCTTTCTTT
clone size: many; V gene: TRBV10-3; CDR3 length: 14; J gene: TRBJ2-5; D gene: -; CDR3 protein: CAISAGTDQETQYF; CDR3 DNA: TGTGCCATCAGTGCCGGGACGGATCAAGAGACCCAGTACTTC
clone size: many; V gene: TRBV6-2/TRBV6-3; CDR3 length: 17; J gene: TRBJ2-3; D gene: TRBD2; CDR3 protein: CASSYDTGGGRTDTQYF; CDR3 DNA: TGTGCCAGCAGTTACGATACGGGGGGGGGCCGAACAGATACGCAGTATTTT
clone size: many; V gene: TRBV5-1; CDR3 length: 14; J gene: TRBJ2-7; D gene: TRBD1; CDR3 protein: CASSLDRAAYEQYF; CDR3 DNA: TGCGCCAGCAGCTTAGACAGGGCTGCCTACGAGCAGTACTTC
clone size: -; V gene: TRBV3-1; CDR3 length: 16; J gene: TRBJ2-5; D gene: -; CDR3 protein: CACSENVGPLQETQYF; CDR3 DNA: TGTGCCTGCAGCGAGAATGTGGGGCCCCTACAAGAGACCCAGTACTTC
clone size: once; V gene: TRBV5-1; CDR3 length: 15; J gene: TRBJ2-3; D gene: -; CDR3 protein: CASSLDVGQKVTQYF; CDR3 DNA: TGTGCCAGCAGCTTGGATGTCGGCCAGAAAGTCACGCAGTATTTT
clone size: many; V gene: TRBV12-3/TRBV12-4; CDR3 length: 13; J gene: TRBJ1-4; D gene: TRBD1; CDR3 protein: CASMNRGHEKLFF; CDR3 DNA: TGTGCCAGCATGAACAGGGGACATGAAAAACTGTTTTTT
clone size: many; V gene: TRBV6-2/TRBV6-3; CDR3 length: 17; J gene: TRBJ2-4; D gene: TRBD1; CDR3 protein: CASSYSAETGDKNIQYF; CDR3 DNA: TGTGCCAGCAGTTACTCGGCGGAGACAGGGGACAAAAACATTCAGTACTTC
clone size: many; V gene: TRBV19; CDR3 length: 15; J gene: TRBJ1-3; D gene: -; CDR3 protein: CASSISAYSGNTIYF; CDR3 DNA: TGTGCCAGTAGTATAAGCGCTTACTCTGGAAACACCATATATTTT
clone size: many; V gene: TRBV12-3/TRBV12-4; CDR3 length: 14; J gene: TRBJ1-1; D gene: -; CDR3 protein: CASRWGSWNTEAFF; CDR3 DNA: TGTGCCAGCAGGTGGGGCAGTTGGAACACTGAAGCTTTCTTT
clone size: many; V gene: TRBV6-1; CDR3 length: 14; J gene: TRBJ2-7; D gene: -; CDR3 protein: CASTPGAGSYEQYF; CDR3 DNA: TGTGCCAGCACTCCAGGAGCCGGATCCTACGAGCAGTACTTC
clone size: -; V gene: TRBV29-1; CDR3 length: 13; J gene: TRBJ2-5; D gene: -; CDR3 protein: CSVEVGRYGTQYF; CDR3 DNA: TGCAGCGTTGAAGTAGGTAGATACGGGACCCAGTACTTC
clone size: -; V gene: TRBV6-1; CDR3 length: 13; J gene: TRBJ2-7; D gene: -; CDR3 protein: CASSLSLSCVQYF; CDR3 DNA: TGTGCCAGCAGCTTGTCCCTTTCCTGCGTGCAGTACTTC
clone size: medium-sized; V gene: TRBV20-1; CDR3 length: 11; J gene: TRBJ2-1; D gene: -; CDR3 protein: CSASRYNEQFF; CDR3 DNA: TGCAGTGCTAGTAGGTACAATGAGCAGTTCTTC